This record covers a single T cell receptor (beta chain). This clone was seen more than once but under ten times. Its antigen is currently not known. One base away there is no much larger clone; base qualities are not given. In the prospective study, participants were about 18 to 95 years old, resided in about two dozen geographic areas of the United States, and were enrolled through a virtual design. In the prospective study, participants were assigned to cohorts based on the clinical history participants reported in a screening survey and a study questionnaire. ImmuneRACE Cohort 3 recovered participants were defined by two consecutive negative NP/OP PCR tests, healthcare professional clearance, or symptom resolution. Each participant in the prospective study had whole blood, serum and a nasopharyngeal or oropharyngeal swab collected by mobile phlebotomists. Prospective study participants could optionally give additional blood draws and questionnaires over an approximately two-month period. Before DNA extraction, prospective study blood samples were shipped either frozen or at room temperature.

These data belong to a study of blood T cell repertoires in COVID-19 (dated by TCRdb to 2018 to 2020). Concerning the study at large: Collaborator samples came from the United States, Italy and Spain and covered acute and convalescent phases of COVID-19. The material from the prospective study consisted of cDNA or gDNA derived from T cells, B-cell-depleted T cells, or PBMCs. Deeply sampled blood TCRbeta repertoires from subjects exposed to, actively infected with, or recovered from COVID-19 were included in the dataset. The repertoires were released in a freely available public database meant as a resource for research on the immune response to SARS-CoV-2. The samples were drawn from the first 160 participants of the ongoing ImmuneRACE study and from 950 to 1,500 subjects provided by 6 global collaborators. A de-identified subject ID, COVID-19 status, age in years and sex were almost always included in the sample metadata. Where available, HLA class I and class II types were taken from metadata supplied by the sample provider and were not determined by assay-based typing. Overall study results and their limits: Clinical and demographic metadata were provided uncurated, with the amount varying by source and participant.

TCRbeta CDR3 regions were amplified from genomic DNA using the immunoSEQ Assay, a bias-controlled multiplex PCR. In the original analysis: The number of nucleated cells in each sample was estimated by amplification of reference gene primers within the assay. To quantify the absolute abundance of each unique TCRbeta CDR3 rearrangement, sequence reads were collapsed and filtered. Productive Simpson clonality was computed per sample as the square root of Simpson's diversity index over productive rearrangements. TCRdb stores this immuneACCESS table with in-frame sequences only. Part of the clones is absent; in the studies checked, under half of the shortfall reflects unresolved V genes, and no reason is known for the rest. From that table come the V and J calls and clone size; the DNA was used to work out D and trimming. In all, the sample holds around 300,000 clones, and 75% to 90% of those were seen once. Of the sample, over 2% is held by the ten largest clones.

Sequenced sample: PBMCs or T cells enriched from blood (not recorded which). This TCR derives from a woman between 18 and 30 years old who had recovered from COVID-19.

The nucleotides are TGTGCCAGCAGACCGGGACAGGGATGGGACACCATATATTTT. Translated, this is CASRPGQGWDTIYF. The sequence is built from TRBV6-5 and TRBJ1-3, with 9 middle bases fitting TRBD1. Counted from cysteine to phenylalanine, this CDR3 has 14 amino acids. Only CDR3 DNA is held: 42 bases, read in frame from base 1. CDR1 MNHEY and CDR2 SVGAGI are derived from the germline V gene. V ends up 6 bases short and J 8 bases short, with an unmatched junction base count of 8.